Shown below are 20 T cell receptor beta chains from a single sample sequenced in a study of blood T cell repertoires in COVID-19 (dated by TCRdb to 2020 to 2021). The library was prepared using the immunoSEQ multiplex PCR assay. The source is immuneACCESS, and TCRdb retained only in-frame sequences with V and J called. Part of the clones is not carried over; for the studies checked, unresolved V genes explain less than half of this, and the remainder is unexplained. The sample data list over 75,000 clones, and more than 60% of these were observed just once. The ten largest clonotypes hold about 11% of the sample. Sequencing input: peripheral blood. All receptors derive from a man between 65 and 85 years old with acute or convalescent COVID-19.

The J gene is TRBJ1-2, the V gene TRBV20-1; 7 bases match TRBD1. Germline V lookup: CDR1 DFQATT, CDR2 SNEGSKA (reference sequence). The CDR3 runs 11 residues. After removal of 6 bases from V and 4 bases from J, the junction contained 2 bases not matched to a gene. This CDR3 is CSAGTAYGYTF. The CDR3 nucleotides are TGCAGTGCCGGGACAGCCTATGGCTACACCTTC.

The chain couples TRBV28 to TRBJ1-5, with 9 positions matching TRBD1. Unmatched junction bases numbered 5, after V lost 7 bases and J lost 4 bases. The CDR3 sequence is 14 residues long. Germline V lookup: CDR1 MDHEN, CDR2 SYDVKM. DNA for the CDR3: TGTGCCAGCACCCCTGGACAGGGGAATCAGCCCCAGCATTTT. This translates into CASTPGQGNQPQHF.

J is TRBJ2-3 and V is TRBV4-1; a weak D match, TRBD2 (6 bases). Germline CDR1 is MGHRA and CDR2 is YSYEKL. V was cut by 0 bases and J by 6 bases, with 19 bases left in between. The CDR3 sequence is 17 residues long. The DNA of the CDR3 is TGCGCCAGCAGCCAAGACAGGAGGGGCTCCCTTAGGGATACGCAGTATTTT. It is translated as CASSQDRRGSLRDTQYF.

The chain carries TRBV19 and TRBJ2-1; D not resolved. The germline CDR1 and CDR2 sequences are LNHDA and SQIVND (reference sequence). The ends were cut back, 0 bases at V and 10 bases at J, with 7 bases in the middle. This CDR3 is 12 amino acids long. CDR3 amino acids: CASSIDNSEQFF. The CDR3 DNA sequence: TGTGCCAGTAGTATAGATAACAGCGAGCAGTTCTTC. Full variable domain (outside the CDR3, taken from reference TRBV19 and TRBJ2-1): DGGITQSPKYLFRKEGQNVTLSCEQNLNHDAMYWYRQDPGQGLRLIYYSQIVNDFQKGDIAEGYSVSREKKESFPLTVTSAQKNPTAFYLCASSIDNSEQFFGPGTRLTVL.

The chain combines TRBV12-5 with TRBJ1-1, with TRBD1 identical over 9 bases. Germline trimming cut 5 bases from V and 1 base from J; bases unmatched to any gene: 5. The CDR3 is made up of 15 amino acids. The germline V gene encodes CDR1 LGHNT and CDR2 FRNRAP. CDR3 sequence reads: CASGNRDRENTEAFF. DNA of the CDR3: TGTGCTAGTGGTAACCGGGACAGGGAGAACACTGAAGCTTTCTTT.

The DNA of the CDR3 is TGTGCCAGCAGCTTCGGGACTAGCGGGGGGGCCGGGCAAGAGACCCAGTACTTC. This codes for CASSFGTSGGAGQETQYF. This chain connects TRBV7-2 to TRBJ2-5, with 16 bases fitting TRBD2. CDR3 length equals 18 residues. J lost 2 bases, V lost 3 bases, and 6 bases had no gene match. Per the germline V gene, CDR1 is SGHTA and CDR2 is FQGNSA.

The chain recombines TRBV19 with TRBJ1-5, with 10 bases identical to TRBD1. The CDR3 covers 16 residues. The V and J ends lost 7 bases and 2 bases, in that order; junction bases with no gene match: 8. Germline loops: CDR1 LNHDA, CDR2 SQIVND (reference sequence). CDR3 DNA sequence: TGTGCCAGTACCCGCCGACAGGGGGCCGGCAATCAGCCCCAGCATTTT. Amino acid sequence: CASTRRQGAGNQPQHF.

The chain links TRBV2 to TRBJ2-7; D ambiguous. V lost 4 bases, J lost 0 bases, and 7 bases lay in between. Germline lookup yields CDR1 SNHLY and CDR2 FYNNEI. CDR3 length: 13 residues. This CDR3 is CASSVISSYEQYV. The CDR3, as DNA: TGTGCCAGCAGTGTAATCAGCTCCTACGAGCAGTACGTC.

This clone appeared once. The chain employs TRBV10-2 and TRBJ1-5; D gene ambiguous. V was clipped by 7 bases and J by 0 bases, with 13 bases between them. The CDR3 is 15 amino acids. The germline CDR1 and CDR2 sequences are WSHSY and SAAADI. The CDR3 protein is CASMLFRDSNQPQHF. CDR3 coding DNA: TGCGCCAGCATGTTGTTTCGGGATAGCAATCAGCCCCAGCATTTT.

This clone was observed a few times. The chain links TRBV7-6 to TRBJ2-7, with 8 bases aligning to TRBD2. CDR1 and CDR2 (germline): SGHVS, FNYEAQ. V lost 6 bases to trimming and J lost 7 bases; unmatched junction nucleotides: 14. The CDR3 is 15 residues long. CDR3: CASSATGTRAGEQYF. For the CDR3, the DNA is TGTGCCAGCAGTGCCACCGGGACTAGAGCCGGGGAGCAGTACTTC.

This clone appeared once. The rearrangement joins TRBV2 to TRBJ1-4; the match to TRBD1 covers 9 bases. Trimming removed 4 bases from V and 5 bases from J; junction bases left unmatched: 5. This CDR3 is built from 15 residues. The germline gives CDR1 SNHLY, CDR2 FYNNEI. The CDR3 loop is CASSVTGTGNEKLFF. DNA of the CDR3: TGTGCCAGCAGTGTTACCGGGACAGGGAATGAAAAACTGTTTTTT.

The chain recombines TRBV11-1 with TRBJ2-4; maybe TRBD1 (6 bases). With 5 bases removed from V and 8 bases from J, the gap between germline ends came to 16 bases. Looked up from germline, CDR1 is SGHAT and CDR2 is FQDESV (reference sequence). The CDR3 consists of 14 residues. For the CDR3, the DNA is TGTGCCAGCAGCCCGGGACATGGCGGATACATTCAGTACTTC. This codes for CASSPGHGGYIQYF. Supplemented by reference TRBV11-1 and TRBJ2-4, the full variable domain reads EAEVAQSPRYKITEKSQAVAFWCDPISGHATLYWYRQILGQGPELLVQFQDESVVDDSQLPKDRFSAERLKGVDSTLKIQPAELGDSAMYLCASSPGHGGYIQYFGAGTRLSVL.

The chain links TRBV11-2 to TRBJ2-1; D is uncertain. V was pared by 3 bases and J by 5 bases, with 2 bases between. The CDR3 length is 11 residues. The V gene's germline CDR1 is SGHAT and CDR2 FQNNGV. The CDR3 loop is CASSFNNEQFF. The CDR3 region has the DNA TGTGCCAGCAGCTTCAACAATGAGCAGTTCTTC.

This clone was counted a few times. This chain connects TRBV19 to TRBJ2-1; TRBD1 is a possible D gene (6 bases). CDR1 and CDR2 (germline): LNHDA, SQIVND (reference sequence). This CDR3 contains 14 residues. V gave up 10 bases and J gave up 5 bases, with 18 bases separating them. The CDR3 here is CATRGALRNNEQFF. CDR3 nucleotide sequence: TGTGCCACCAGGGGTGCCCTTAGGAACAATGAGCAGTTCTTC.

A single count supports this clone. This sequence joins TRBV4-1 and TRBJ2-7, with TRBD1 identical over 11 bases. CDR3 length: 15 residues. Germline V CDR1 and CDR2: MGHRA, YSYEKL. The V and J ends lost 5 bases and 6 bases, in that order; junction bases with no gene match: 9. The CDR3 sequence is CASSDGQGALSEQYV. CDR3 nucleotides: TGCGCCAGCAGCGATGGACAGGGGGCGCTTAGCGAGCAGTACGTC.

This clone was seen a single time. The V and J genes are TRBV19 and TRBJ1-2; perhaps TRBD1 as D (6 bases). The CDR3 runs 14 residues. CDR1 is LNHDA, CDR2 SQIVND, per germline (reference sequence). Trimming took off 4 bases at V and 3 bases at J, with 12 bases between the two ends. The DNA for the CDR3 is TGTGCCAGTAGTACCGCGAGGGGGTACTATGGCTACACCTTC. The encoded protein is CASSTARGYYGYTF. Filled out from reference TRBV19 and TRBJ1-2, the complete variable domain reads DGGITQSPKYLFRKEGQNVTLSCEQNLNHDAMYWYRQDPGQGLRLIYYSQIVNDFQKGDIAEGYSVSREKKESFPLTVTSAQKNPTAFYLCASSTARGYYGYTFGSGTRLTVV.

The J gene is TRBJ2-5, the V gene TRBV11-3; TRBD2 aligns across 7 bases. The CDR3 runs to 13 residues. Germline CDR1 is SGHNT and CDR2 is YENEEA. The trim removed 6 bases at V and 1 base at J, leaving 2 bases unmatched. The CDR3 reads CASSGGVQETQYF. CDR3 DNA sequence: TGTGCCAGCAGTGGGGGGGTCCAAGAGACCCAGTACTTC.

The V and J genes are TRBV7-6 and TRBJ2-2; a possible D gene is TRBD2 (6 bases). This CDR3 has 14 residues. Germline loops: CDR1 SGHVS, CDR2 FNYEAQ. V lost 1 base and J lost 6, with 9 bases in between. The CDR3 sequence is CASSLGGGAGELFF. The DNA of the CDR3 is TGTGCCAGCAGCTTAGGGGGCGGGGCCGGGGAGCTGTTTTTT. The entire variable domain, with the rest obtained from reference TRBV7-6 and TRBJ2-2, is as follows: GAGVSQSPRYKVTKRGQDVALRCDPISGHVSLYWYRQALGQGPEFLTYFNYEAQQDKSGLPNDRFSAERPEGSISTLTIQRTEQRDSAMYRCASSLGGGAGELFFGEGSRLTVL.

The J gene is TRBJ2-1, the V gene TRBV6-5, with D tentatively TRBD1 (6 bases). V gave up 6 bases and J gave up 0 bases, with 12 bases separating them. Germline V gene data show CDR1 as MNHEY and CDR2 as SVGAGI. The CDR3 spans 15 residues. The CDR3 bases are TGTGCCAGCAGGAAGACAGGTGGCTCCTACAATGAGCAGTTCTTC. Its protein is CASRKTGGSYNEQFF.

The chain couples TRBV5-6 to TRBJ1-1, with D perhaps TRBD1 (6 bases). The CDR3 has 15 amino acids. In germline, CDR1 is SGHDT, CDR2 YYEEEE. V was cut by 2 bases and J by 0 bases, with 11 bases left in between. The CDR3 DNA reads TGTGCCAGCAGCTTCCGGACAGCGTTGAACACTGAAGCTTTCTTT. Residues: CASSFRTALNTEAFF.